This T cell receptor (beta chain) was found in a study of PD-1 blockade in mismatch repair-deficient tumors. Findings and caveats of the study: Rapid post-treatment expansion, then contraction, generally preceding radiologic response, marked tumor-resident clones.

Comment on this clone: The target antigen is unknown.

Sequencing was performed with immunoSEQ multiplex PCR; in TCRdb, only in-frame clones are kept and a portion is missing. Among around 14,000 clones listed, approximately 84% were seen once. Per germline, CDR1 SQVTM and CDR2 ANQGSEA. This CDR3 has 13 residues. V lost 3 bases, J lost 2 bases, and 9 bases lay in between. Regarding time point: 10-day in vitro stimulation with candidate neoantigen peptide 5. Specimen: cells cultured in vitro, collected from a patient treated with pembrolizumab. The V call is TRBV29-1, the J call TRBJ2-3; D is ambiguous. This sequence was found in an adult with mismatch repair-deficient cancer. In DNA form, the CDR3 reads TGCAGCGTTGAGAGGCAGATCACAGATACGCAGTATTTT. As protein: CSVERQITDTQYF.